The source of this T cell receptor beta chain is a study of blood T cell repertoires in COVID-19. As for the study in general: Acute and convalescent COVID-19 samples came from the United States, Italy and Spain. Sample material is recorded as cDNA or gDNA derived from T cells, B-cell-depleted T cells, or PBMCs.

Per the original data handling: Amplification with reference gene primers provided the estimates of nucleated cell counts. Assay used: immunoSEQ multiplex PCR; TCRdb lists only in-frame clones, some missing. The V and J calls and the clone size are those of that table, but D and trimming were determined from the DNA. The sample yields about 70,000 clones, around 84% seen once. This clone has only a few counts. This TCR was recovered from a woman older than 75 with acute or convalescent COVID-19. The sample consisted of peripheral blood.

The CDR3 region is CASRYAGGAEYGYTF. The CDR3 DNA reads TGTGCCAGCAGGTACGCAGGGGGAGCTGAATATGGCTACACCTTC. This chain connects TRBV3-1 (or the pseudogene TRBV3-2) to TRBJ1-2; TRBD1 matches 7 bases. Germline V gene data show CDR1 as LGHDT and CDR2 as YNNKEL (reference sequence). The length of the CDR3 is 15 residues. The ends lost 6 bases at V and 5 bases at J; junction bases unmatched: 12.